The 29 T cell receptor beta chains reported below all come from one sample, sequenced in a study of STAT5B mutations in CD4+ large granular lymphocyte leukemia. The method was immunoSEQ multiplex PCR; TCRdb's version includes in-frame clones alone and lacks a portion of them. The sample holds some 33,000 clones, around four fifths seen once. The sequenced sample was CD4+ T cells from blood buffy coats. The receptor source for this set is a human donor in good health.

This rearrangement joins TRBV5-1 to TRBJ2-6; D may be TRBD1 (5 bases). Trimming pared 0 bases from V and 2 bases from J, leaving 6 bases between. Germline CDR1 SGHRS, CDR2 YFSETQ. CDR3 length equals 15 residues. In DNA form, the CDR3 reads TGCGCCAGCAGCTTGGCAGGGACTGGGGCCAACGTCCTGACTTTC. Translated: CASSLAGTGANVLTF.

V is TRBV28 and J is TRBJ1-4; weak D call: TRBD1 (5 bases). V was pared by 4 bases and J by 2 bases, with 17 bases between. The CDR3 contains 17 residues. CDR1 and CDR2 from the germline V gene are MDHEN and SYDVKM. CDR3 protein: CASSSAGWRDTNEKLFF. The CDR3, as DNA: TGTGCCAGCAGTTCAGCGGGATGGCGGGACACTAATGAAAAACTGTTTTTT.

This clone was recorded once. The CDR3 bases are TGTGCCAGCTCACCGAGGTCGCAGGGACTCCCCTACGAGCAGTACTTC. It translates to CASSPRSQGLPYEQYF. The gene calls are TRBV18 and TRBJ2-7; tentatively, D is TRBD2 (6 bases). Germline lookup yields CDR1 KGHSH and CDR2 LQKENI. This CDR3 region has 16 residues. V dropped 3 bases and J dropped 2 bases, with 17 bases sitting between them.

CDR3 in DNA: TGTGCCAGCAACAGAAACTATGGCTACACCTTC. Encoded protein: CASNRNYGYTF. The chain uses TRBV28 and TRBJ1-2, with D hard to call. Germline CDR1 is MDHEN and CDR2 is SYDVKM. V dropped 7 bases and J dropped 2 bases, with 5 bases sitting between them. The CDR3 is 11 residues long.

The sample holds a few counts of this clone. CDR3: CATSVGGTGNTEAFF. CDR3 DNA sequence: TGTGCCACCAGCGTAGGTGGGACGGGGAACACTGAAGCTTTCTTT. This chain uses TRBV15 with TRBJ1-1, with D possibly matching TRBD1 (5 bases). V was shortened by 5 bases and J by 1 base, with 14 bases between the two germline ends. Germline values: CDR1 LNHNV, CDR2 YYDKDF (reference sequence). The CDR3 is 15 amino acids. The full variable domain, rest sourced from reference TRBV15 and TRBJ1-1, is DAMVIQNPRYQVTQFGKPVTLSCSQTLNHNVMYWYQQKSSQAPKLLFHYYDKDFNNEADTPDNFQSRRPNTSFCFLDIRSPGLGDTAMYLCATSVGGTGNTEAFFGQGTRLTVV.

This chain joins TRBV7-9 and TRBJ2-5, with D possibly being TRBD2 (6 bases). This CDR3 has 16 amino acids. From germline, CDR1 is SEHNR and CDR2 FQNEAQ (reference sequence). With 1 base removed from V and 0 bases from J, the gap between germline ends came to 12 bases. The CDR3 DNA is TGTGCCAGCAGCTTAGGCGCTAGCGAGTACCAAGAGACCCAGTACTTC. This translates into CASSLGASEYQETQYF.

The chain carries TRBV30 and TRBJ2-7; D may be TRBD2 (5 bases). The CDR3 runs 13 residues. With 1 base removed from V and 3 bases from J, the gap between germline ends came to 10 bases. Germline V gene data show CDR1 as GTSNPN and CDR2 as SVGIG (reference sequence). CDR3 sequence: CAWSGRGNYEQYF. The CDR3 DNA reads TGTGCCTGGAGTGGACGGGGTAACTACGAGCAGTACTTC.

The genes are TRBV27 and TRBJ1-1; 8 bases fit TRBD1. Germline values: CDR1 MNHEY, CDR2 SMNVEV (reference sequence). J lost 3 bases, V lost 2 bases, and 2 bases had no gene match. The length of the CDR3 is 14 residues. The CDR3 here is CASSLTDRDTEAFF. DNA of the CDR3: TGTGCCAGCAGTTTAACGGACAGGGACACTGAAGCTTTCTTT.

V and J are TRBV15 and TRBJ1-2, with D uncertain. Germline V gene sequence: CDR1 LNHNV, CDR2 YYDKDF (reference sequence). Deletions cut 0 bases from V and 4 bases from J, with 9 bases between. The CDR3 is made up of 14 amino acids. Here the CDR3 DNA reads TGTGCCACCAGCAGAGAGGATTCCTCCTATGGCTACACCTTC. Translated: CATSREDSSYGYTF.

The chain employs TRBV5-5 and TRBJ1-5, with a possible D match to TRBD1 (5 bases). Trimming took off 4 bases at V and 0 bases at J, with 14 bases between the two ends. CDR3 size: 16 residues. Germline lookup yields CDR1 SGHKS and CDR2 YYEKEE (reference sequence). CDR3: CASSTGTSNSNQPQHF. The CDR3 DNA follows: TGTGCCAGCAGCACCGGGACGAGTAATAGCAATCAGCCCCAGCATTTT.

CDR3 region: CASSLGGTVTGELFF. CDR3 DNA sequence: TGTGCCAGCAGCTTAGGTGGGACAGTCACCGGGGAGCTGTTTTTT. The chain combines TRBV11-1 with TRBJ2-2; 7 bases map to TRBD1. Germline CDR1 SGHAT, CDR2 FQDESV (reference sequence). This CDR3 comprises 15 residues. With V trimmed by 1 base and J by 4 bases, 3 bases remained unmatched.

V and J are TRBV6-5 and TRBJ1-5; D call uncertain. CDR1 is MNHEY, CDR2 SVGAGI, per germline. The CDR3 extends over 13 amino acids. V dropped 0 bases and J dropped 5 bases, with 5 bases sitting between them. The CDR3 region is CASSYSLDQPQHF. CDR3 DNA sequence: TGTGCCAGCAGTTACTCGTTGGATCAGCCCCAGCATTTT.

This clone showed up just a few times. V usage is TRBV9 and J usage is TRBJ2-2; 11 bases line up with TRBD1. The trim removed 4 bases at V and 7 bases at J, leaving 6 bases unmatched. This CDR3 spans 15 amino acids. The germline V gene encodes CDR1 SGDLS and CDR2 YYNGEE. This CDR3 reads CASSMGQGVIGELFF. The CDR3, as DNA: TGTGCCAGCAGCATGGGACAGGGGGTTATCGGGGAGCTGTTTTTT.

The CDR3 sequence: CASSLGLAGGFNEQFF. The CDR3 DNA is TGTGCCAGCAGCTTAGGTCTAGCGGGAGGGTTCAATGAGCAGTTCTTC. The chain joins TRBV11-2 to TRBJ2-1, with 12 bases fitting TRBD2. Trimming at V came to 1 base and at J to 6 bases, leaving 4 bases not matched to a gene. The CDR3 consists of 16 residues. Germline values: CDR1 SGHAT, CDR2 FQNNGV.

CDR3 DNA sequence: TGTGCCAGCAGCCGTCGTGACAATGAGCAGTTCTTC. Protein product: CASSRRDNEQFF. The rearrangement uses TRBV6-1 and TRBJ2-1; no reliable D call. The CDR3 runs 12 residues. V was shortened by 6 bases and J by 5 bases, with 8 bases between the two germline ends. Germline lookup yields CDR1 MNHNS and CDR2 SASEGT.

The chain couples TRBV19 to TRBJ2-2; 12 bases agree with TRBD2. J gave up 0 bases and V 6 bases, and 26 bases lay outside the gene matches. CDR3 size: 24 residues. Germline-derived CDR1 and CDR2 are LNHDA and SQIVND (reference sequence). The CDR3 DNA reads as TGTGCCAGTAGGTTTCATGGACTAGCGGGGCGGCAACCGACCACCAATCCGAACACCGGGGAGCTGTTTTTT. It codes for CASRFHGLAGRQPTTNPNTGELFF. Full variable domain (rest looked up from reference TRBV19 and TRBJ2-2): DGGITQSPKYLFRKEGQNVTLSCEQNLNHDAMYWYRQDPGQGLRLIYYSQIVNDFQKGDIAEGYSVSREKKESFPLTVTSAQKNPTAFYLCASRFHGLAGRQPTTNPNTGELFFGEGSRLTVL.

The V and J genes are TRBV6-5 and TRBJ2-5; 8 bases line up with TRBD1. The CDR3 is made up of 15 amino acids. J gave up 1 base and V 7 bases, and 8 bases lay outside the gene matches. Germline lookup yields CDR1 MNHEY and CDR2 SVGAGI. The CDR3 loop reads CASTPQTGVQETQYF. CDR3 in DNA: TGTGCCAGCACCCCACAGACAGGGGTCCAAGAGACCCAGTACTTC.

This rearrangement joins TRBV7-2 to TRBJ2-3; D may be TRBD2 (6 bases). V dropped 1 base and J dropped 0 bases, with 14 bases sitting between them. CDR1 SGHTA and CDR2 FQGNSA come from the germline V gene. There are 17 residues in the CDR3. The CDR3 sequence: CASSLEVRRVSTDTQYF. CDR3 coding DNA: TGTGCCAGCAGCTTAGAGGTTAGGAGGGTTAGCACAGATACGCAGTATTTT. The variable domain in full, with the rest retrieved from reference TRBV7-2 and TRBJ2-3, is GAGVSQSPSNKVTEKGKDVELRCDPISGHTALYWYRQSLGQGLEFLIYFQGNSAPDKSGLPSDRFSAERTGGSVSTLTIQRTQQEDSAVYLCASSLEVRRVSTDTQYFGPGTRLTVL.

The V call is TRBV19, the J call TRBJ2-7; TRBD1 aligns across 11 bases. The germline gives CDR1 LNHDA, CDR2 SQIVND (reference sequence). Trimming at V came to 6 bases and at J to 3 bases, leaving 16 bases not matched to a gene. This CDR3 has 18 amino acids. The CDR3 loop is CASRFNSQGQGVDYEQYF. The DNA of the CDR3 is TGTGCCAGTAGATTCAATAGTCAGGGACAGGGGGTCGACTACGAGCAGTACTTC.

V gene TRBV19 combines with J gene TRBJ1-5; D might be TRBD1 (5 bases). The CDR3 is 14 amino acids. V shed 4 bases and J shed 5 bases, with 12 bases lying between them. Looked up from germline, CDR1 is LNHDA and CDR2 is SQIVND (reference sequence). DNA for the CDR3: TGTGCCAGTAGTACCGGGACCGCGGATCAGCCCCAGCATTTT. The encoded protein is CASSTGTADQPQHF.

The chain combines TRBV19 with TRBJ2-1; D tentatively reads TRBD1 or TRBD2 (5 bases each). This CDR3 spans 15 amino acids. V was trimmed by 5 bases and J by 8 bases, leaving 19 bases between them. Germline loops: CDR1 LNHDA, CDR2 SQIVND (reference sequence). CDR3 protein: CASSPRDLTKDEQFF. As DNA, the CDR3 is TGTGCCAGTAGTCCCCGGGACCTCACTAAGGATGAGCAGTTCTTC.

This chain connects TRBV2 to TRBJ2-1, with 14 bases fitting TRBD2. CDR3 length: 15 residues. Germline values: CDR1 SNHLY, CDR2 FYNNEI. Trimming removed 6 bases from V and 8 bases from J; junction bases left unmatched: 6. The CDR3 spells CASRETSGGAHEQFF. The CDR3 DNA is TGTGCCAGCAGGGAGACTAGCGGGGGGGCCCATGAGCAGTTCTTC.

The chain's CDR3 is CATSNSRLAASYEQYF. Here the CDR3 DNA reads TGTGCCACCAGCAATTCCAGACTAGCGGCCTCCTACGAGCAGTACTTC. This sequence joins TRBV15 and TRBJ2-7, with 9 bases that match TRBD2. Germline-derived CDR1 and CDR2 are LNHNV and YYDKDF (reference sequence). With V trimmed by 4 bases and J by 0 bases, 7 bases remained unmatched. This CDR3 has 16 residues.

This rearrangement joins TRBV9 to TRBJ1-1, with D tentatively TRBD1 (6 bases). The germline V gene encodes CDR1 SGDLS and CDR2 YYNGEE. Deletions cut 3 bases from V and 4 bases from J, with 16 bases between. CDR3 length: 15 residues. Here the CDR3 reads CASSEGVGGPTEAFF. In DNA form, the CDR3 reads TGTGCCAGCAGCGAGGGAGTTGGGGGGCCCACTGAAGCTTTCTTT.

The chain has TRBV9 and TRBJ2-7; D is uncertain. Germline V gene lookup returns CDR1 SGDLS and CDR2 YYNGEE. V gave up 0 bases and J gave up 5 bases, with 12 bases separating them. This CDR3 comprises 14 residues. This chain's CDR3 is CASSVAHSQDEQYF. In DNA, the CDR3 is TGTGCCAGCAGCGTAGCCCACAGTCAAGACGAGCAGTACTTC.

The V gene is TRBV5-4, the J gene TRBJ2-5; D gene unclear. CDR3 length: 13 amino acids. Per the germline V gene, CDR1 is SGHNT and CDR2 is YYREEE (reference sequence). The V end lost 0 bases, the J end lost 5 bases, and 8 bases lay between the germline ends. CDR3 sequence reads: CASSLGLPETQYF. CDR3 bases: TGTGCCAGCAGCTTGGGCCTCCCTGAGACCCAGTACTTC. Full variable domain (remainder filled in from reference TRBV5-4 and TRBJ2-5): ETGVTQSPTHLIKTRGQQVTLRCSSQSGHNTVSWYQQALGQGPQFIFQYYREEENGRGNFPPRFSGLQFPNYSSELNVNALELDDSALYLCASSLGLPETQYFGPGTRLLVL.

In this sample, this clone turned up a few times. V usage is TRBV27 and J usage is TRBJ2-2; the D is unclear. The CDR3 contains 12 residues. The germline V and J ends were trimmed by 6 bases and 5 bases, with 7 bases remaining between them. Germline CDR1 reads MNHEY; CDR2 reads SMNVEV (reference sequence). CDR3 amino acids: CASRSLTGELFF. CDR3 DNA sequence: TGTGCCAGCAGGTCGTTGACCGGGGAGCTGTTTTTT.

This clone was counted a few times. The V gene is TRBV2, the J gene TRBJ1-4; 10 nucleotides match TRBD1. The CDR3 covers 13 residues. Germline assignment: CDR1 SNHLY and CDR2 FYNNEI. V was clipped by 5 bases and J by 10 bases; unmatched bases: 4. CDR3 DNA: TGTGCCAGCAGTCCAGGACAGGGGGGAAAACTGTTTTTT. Its protein is CASSPGQGGKLFF.

This chain connects TRBV15 to TRBJ1-4; 9 bases fit TRBD1. V shed 3 bases, J shed 8 bases, and the junction held 13 bases outside the gene matches. Germline CDR1 reads LNHNV; CDR2 reads YYDKDF (reference sequence). CDR3 size: 17 residues. CDR3 loop: CATSRNPARTGEEKLFF. The DNA for the CDR3 is TGTGCCACCAGCAGGAATCCCGCCCGGACAGGGGAGGAAAAACTGTTTTTT.